This note documents a single T cell receptor beta chain sequence. Newly diagnosed, the hyperthyroidism patients had under 2 months' duration and were aged 18 to 65. In this cohort, patients with other autoimmune diseases, uncontrolled infections, pregnancy or lactation were excluded. Orbital computed tomography, thyroid ultrasound, TRAb, serum thyroxine and clinical symptoms formed the basis of diagnosis. This entry comes from a study of Graves' ophthalmopathy and Graves' hyperthyroidism. For the study at large: At the time of initial diagnosis and before any treatment, peripheral blood was collected.

The authors amplified TCR beta CDR3 regions from RNA transcripts. An opening RT-PCR round employed HTBI primers and preceded a second-round multiplex PCR. TCRdb passed the multiplex PCR reads through MiXCR, listing each CDR3 protein once. The repertoire holds around 15,000 distinct CDR3 sequences, with about half as singletons. Sequencing used peripheral blood. This TCR was recovered from a woman aged 40 to 50 with stable Graves' hyperthyroidism.

The CDR3 sequence is CAIGPTTDLVTTF. The CDR3 DNA follows: TGTGCCATCGGGCCTACGACAGATTTGGTCACAACCTTC. J is TRBJ1-2 and V is TRBV10-3; perhaps TRBD1 as D (5 bases). The germline V gene has CDR1 ENHRY and CDR2 SYGVKD. CDR3 length: 13 residues. Trimming removed 8 bases at V and 14 bases at J, with 24 bases between.